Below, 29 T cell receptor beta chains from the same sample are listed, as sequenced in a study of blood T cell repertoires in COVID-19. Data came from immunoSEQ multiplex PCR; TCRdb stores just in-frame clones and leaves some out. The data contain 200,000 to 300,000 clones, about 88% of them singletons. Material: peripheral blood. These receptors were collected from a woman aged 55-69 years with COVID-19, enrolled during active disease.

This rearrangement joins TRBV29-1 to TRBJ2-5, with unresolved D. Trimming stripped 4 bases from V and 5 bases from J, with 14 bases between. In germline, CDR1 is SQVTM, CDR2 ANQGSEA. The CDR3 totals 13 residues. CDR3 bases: TGCAGCGTTGTGGCTGGCCTAGTGGAGACCCAGTACTTC. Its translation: CSVVAGLVETQYF.

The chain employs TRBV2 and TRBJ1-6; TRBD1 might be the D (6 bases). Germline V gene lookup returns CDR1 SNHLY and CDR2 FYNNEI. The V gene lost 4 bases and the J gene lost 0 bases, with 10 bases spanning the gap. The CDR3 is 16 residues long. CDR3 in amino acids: CASSAQDSSYNSPLHF. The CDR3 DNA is TGTGCCAGCAGTGCCCAGGACAGCTCCTATAATTCACCCCTCCACTTT.

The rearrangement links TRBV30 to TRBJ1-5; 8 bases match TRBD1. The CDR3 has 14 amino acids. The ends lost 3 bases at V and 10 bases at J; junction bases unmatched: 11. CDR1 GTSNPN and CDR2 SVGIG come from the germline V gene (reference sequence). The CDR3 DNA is TGTGCCTGGAGCGACTCCGGGACAGGAATACCCCAGCATTTT. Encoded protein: CAWSDSGTGIPQHF.

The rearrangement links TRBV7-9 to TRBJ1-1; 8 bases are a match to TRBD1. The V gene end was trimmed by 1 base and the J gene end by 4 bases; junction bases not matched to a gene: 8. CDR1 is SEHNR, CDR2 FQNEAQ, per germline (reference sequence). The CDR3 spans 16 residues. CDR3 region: CASSLGRTGWFTEAFF. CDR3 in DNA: TGTGCCAGCAGCTTAGGTCGGACAGGGTGGTTCACTGAAGCTTTCTTT.

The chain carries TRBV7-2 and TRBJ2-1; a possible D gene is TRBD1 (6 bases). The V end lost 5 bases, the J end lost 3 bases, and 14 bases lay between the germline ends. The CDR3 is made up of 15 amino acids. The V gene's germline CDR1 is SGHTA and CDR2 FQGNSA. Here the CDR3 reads CASSLGQIGYNEQFF. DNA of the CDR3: TGTGCCAGCAGCCTCGGACAGATTGGCTACAATGAGCAGTTCTTC.

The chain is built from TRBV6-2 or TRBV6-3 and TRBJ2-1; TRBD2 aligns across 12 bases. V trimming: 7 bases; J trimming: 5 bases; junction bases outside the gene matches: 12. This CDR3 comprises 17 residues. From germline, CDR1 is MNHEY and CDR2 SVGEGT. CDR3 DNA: TGTGCCAGCATCCCTATGGGGGGACTAGCGGGCAACAATGAGCAGTTCTTC. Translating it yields CASIPMGGLAGNNEQFF.

CDR3 bases: TGTGCCAGCAGCGTAGAGGCGGGGCTGGGTGAAGCTTTCTTT. It encodes CASSVEAGLGEAFF. The chain is built from TRBV9 and TRBJ1-1, with D maybe TRBD1 (5 bases). The germline V and J ends were trimmed by 0 bases and 7 bases, with 13 bases remaining between them. This CDR3 has 14 residues. The germline V gene encodes CDR1 SGDLS and CDR2 YYNGEE.

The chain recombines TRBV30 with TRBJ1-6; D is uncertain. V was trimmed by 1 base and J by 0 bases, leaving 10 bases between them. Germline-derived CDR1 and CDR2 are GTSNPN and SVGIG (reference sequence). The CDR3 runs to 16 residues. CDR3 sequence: CAWSGTFHSYNSPLHF. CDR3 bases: TGTGCCTGGAGTGGGACTTTTCACTCCTATAATTCACCCCTCCACTTT.

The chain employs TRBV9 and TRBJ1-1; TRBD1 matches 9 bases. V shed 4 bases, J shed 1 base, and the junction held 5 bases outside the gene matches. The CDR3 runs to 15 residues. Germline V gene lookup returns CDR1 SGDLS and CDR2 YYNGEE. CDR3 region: CASSLRDRANTEAFF. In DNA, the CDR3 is TGTGCCAGCAGCTTAAGGGACAGGGCGAACACTGAAGCTTTCTTT.

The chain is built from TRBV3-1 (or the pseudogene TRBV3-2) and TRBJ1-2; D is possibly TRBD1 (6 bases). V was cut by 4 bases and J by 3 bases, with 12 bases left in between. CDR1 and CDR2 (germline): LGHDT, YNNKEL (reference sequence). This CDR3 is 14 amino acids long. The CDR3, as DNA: TGTGCCAGCAGCCGGCAGGGGATGGACTATGGCTACACCTTC. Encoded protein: CASSRQGMDYGYTF.

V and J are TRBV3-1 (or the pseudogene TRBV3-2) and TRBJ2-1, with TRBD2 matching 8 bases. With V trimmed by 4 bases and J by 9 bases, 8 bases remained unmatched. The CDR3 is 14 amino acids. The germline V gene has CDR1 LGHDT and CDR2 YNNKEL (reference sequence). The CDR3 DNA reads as TGTGCCAGCAGCCCGCTGGCGGGAGGCTTTGAGCAGTTCTTC. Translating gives CASSPLAGGFEQFF.

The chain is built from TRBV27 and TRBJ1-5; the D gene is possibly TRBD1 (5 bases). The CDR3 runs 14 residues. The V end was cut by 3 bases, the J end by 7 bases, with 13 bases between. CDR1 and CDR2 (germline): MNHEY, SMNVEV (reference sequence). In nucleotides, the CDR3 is TGTGCCAGCAGTTTGGGGGACTCCGGACAGCCCCAGCATTTT. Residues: CASSLGDSGQPQHF.

CDR3 amino acids: CASSVDGTPDTEAFF. The DNA of the CDR3 is TGTGCCAGCAGCGTAGACGGGACACCGGACACTGAAGCTTTCTTT. This chain links TRBV7-3 with TRBJ1-1, with a possible D match to TRBD1 (6 bases). Trimming took off 5 bases at V and 3 bases at J, with 16 bases between the two ends. The CDR3 covers 15 residues. Germline V CDR1 and CDR2: SGHTA, FQGTGA.

CDR3 nucleotides: TGTGCCAGTAGTATTGGGGGGGCCCAGTACTTC. Translation gives CASSIGGAQYF. The chain links TRBV19 to TRBJ2-5, with 7 bases that match TRBD2. The CDR3 covers 11 residues. The germline gives CDR1 LNHDA, CDR2 SQIVND (reference sequence). Germline trimming cut 3 bases from V and 9 bases from J; bases unmatched to any gene: 1.

The CDR3 DNA follows: TGTGCCAGCAGGGCACCTAGCGGGAGGGCCGGTAGCACAGATACGCAGTATTTT. This gives the protein CASRAPSGRAGSTDTQYF. This rearrangement joins TRBV2 to TRBJ2-3, with 12 bases identical to TRBD2. This CDR3 has 18 amino acids. Germline assignment: CDR1 SNHLY and CDR2 FYNNEI. Losses at the gene ends were 6 bases for V and 0 bases for J; bases not matched to a gene: 10.

The CDR3 region is CASSIPTGDLSGANVLTF. The CDR3 DNA sequence: TGTGCCAGCAGCATCCCCACAGGGGACCTCTCTGGGGCCAACGTCCTGACTTTC. The V call is TRBV5-6, the J call TRBJ2-6, with TRBD1 identical over 7 bases. V shed 4 bases, J shed 0 bases, and the junction held 10 bases outside the gene matches. Germline V gene data show CDR1 as SGHDT and CDR2 as YYEEEE. This CDR3 contains 18 residues.

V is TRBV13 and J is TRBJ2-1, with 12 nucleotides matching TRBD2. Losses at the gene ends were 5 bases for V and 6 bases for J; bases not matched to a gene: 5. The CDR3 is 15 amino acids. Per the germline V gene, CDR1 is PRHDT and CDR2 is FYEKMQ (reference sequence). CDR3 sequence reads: CASSTTSGRFNEQFF. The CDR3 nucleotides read TGTGCCAGCAGCACAACTAGCGGGAGGTTCAATGAGCAGTTCTTC.

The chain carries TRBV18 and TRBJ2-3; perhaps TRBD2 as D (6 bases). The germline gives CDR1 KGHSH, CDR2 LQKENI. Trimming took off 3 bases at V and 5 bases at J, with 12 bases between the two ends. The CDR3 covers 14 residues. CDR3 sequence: CASSPTSREDTQYF. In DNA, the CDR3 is TGTGCCAGCTCACCTACTAGCAGGGAAGATACGCAGTATTTT.

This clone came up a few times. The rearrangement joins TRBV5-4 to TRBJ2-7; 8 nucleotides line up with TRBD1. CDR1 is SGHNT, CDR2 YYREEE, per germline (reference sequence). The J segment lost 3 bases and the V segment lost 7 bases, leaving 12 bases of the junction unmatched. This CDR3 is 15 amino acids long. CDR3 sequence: CASSLGTGPLYEQYF. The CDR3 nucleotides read TGTGCCAGCTCTCTCGGGACAGGACCCCTCTACGAGCAGTACTTC.

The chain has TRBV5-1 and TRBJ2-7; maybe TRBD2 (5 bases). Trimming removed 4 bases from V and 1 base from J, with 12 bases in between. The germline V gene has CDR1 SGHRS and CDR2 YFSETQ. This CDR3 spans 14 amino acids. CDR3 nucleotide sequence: TGCGCCAGCAGCAGAGAAGGGAGTTCCTACGAGCAGTACTTC. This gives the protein CASSREGSSYEQYF.

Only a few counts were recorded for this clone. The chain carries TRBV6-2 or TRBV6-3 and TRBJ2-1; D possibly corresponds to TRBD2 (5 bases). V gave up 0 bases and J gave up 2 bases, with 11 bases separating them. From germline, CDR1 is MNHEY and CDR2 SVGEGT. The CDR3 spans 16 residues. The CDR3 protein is CASSYSTGTPYNEQFF. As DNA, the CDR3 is TGTGCCAGCAGTTACTCGACGGGAACCCCCTACAATGAGCAGTTCTTC.

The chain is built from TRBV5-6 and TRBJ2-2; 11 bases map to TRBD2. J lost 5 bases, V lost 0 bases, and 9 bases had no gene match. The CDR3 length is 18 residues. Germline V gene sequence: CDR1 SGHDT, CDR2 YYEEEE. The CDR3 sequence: CASSLVAGGGVSTGELFF. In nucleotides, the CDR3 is TGTGCCAGCAGCTTGGTAGCGGGAGGGGGAGTGAGTACCGGGGAGCTGTTTTTT.

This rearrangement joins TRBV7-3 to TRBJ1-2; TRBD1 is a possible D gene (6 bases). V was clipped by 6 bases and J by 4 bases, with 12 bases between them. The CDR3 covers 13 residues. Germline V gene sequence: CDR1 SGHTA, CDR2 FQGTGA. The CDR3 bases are TGTGCCAGCAGTCAACAGGGTATCTATGGCTACACCTTC. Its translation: CASSQQGIYGYTF. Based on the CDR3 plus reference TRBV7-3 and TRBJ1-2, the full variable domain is GAGVSQTPSNKVTEKGKYVELRCDPISGHTALYWYRQSLGQGPEFLIYFQGTGAADDSGLPNDRFFAVRPEGSVSTLKIQRTERGDSAVYLCASSQQGIYGYTFGSGTRLTVV.

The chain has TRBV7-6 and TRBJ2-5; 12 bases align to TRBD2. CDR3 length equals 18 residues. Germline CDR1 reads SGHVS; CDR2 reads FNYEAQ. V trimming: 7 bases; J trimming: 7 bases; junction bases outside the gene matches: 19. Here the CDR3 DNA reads TGTGCCAGCACCCCCTCCCGGCTAGCGGGAGGGTATGCGGGGACCCAGTACTTC. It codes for CASTPSRLAGGYAGTQYF.

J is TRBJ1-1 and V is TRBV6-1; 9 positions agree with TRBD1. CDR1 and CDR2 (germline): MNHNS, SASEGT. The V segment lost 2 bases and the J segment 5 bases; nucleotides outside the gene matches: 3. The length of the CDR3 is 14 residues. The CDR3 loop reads CASSERQGGTEAFF. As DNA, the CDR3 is TGTGCCAGCAGTGAACGACAGGGGGGAACTGAAGCTTTCTTT.

CDR3 nucleotides: TGTGCCAGCAGCTTGGTGGCAGTATCTAGCACAGATACGCAGTATTTT. Encoded protein: CASSLVAVSSTDTQYF. The chain combines TRBV5-8 with TRBJ2-3, with D uncertain. Germline V gene sequence: CDR1 SGHTS, CDR2 YDEGEE. The CDR3 spans 16 residues. The V end was cut by 0 bases, the J end by 0 bases, with 11 bases between.

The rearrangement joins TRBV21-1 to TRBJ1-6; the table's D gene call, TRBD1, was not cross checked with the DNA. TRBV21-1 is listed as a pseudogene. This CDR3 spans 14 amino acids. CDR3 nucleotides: TGTGCCAGCAGCACAGACAGGGTCAATTCACCCCTCCACTTT. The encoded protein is CASSTDRVNSPLHF.

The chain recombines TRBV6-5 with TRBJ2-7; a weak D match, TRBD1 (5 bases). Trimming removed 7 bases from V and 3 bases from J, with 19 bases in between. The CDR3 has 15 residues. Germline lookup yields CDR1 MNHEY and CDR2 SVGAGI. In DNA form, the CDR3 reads TGTGCCAGCACCCCCAACAGGTCTAAGGGCTACGAGCAGTACTTC. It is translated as CASTPNRSKGYEQYF.

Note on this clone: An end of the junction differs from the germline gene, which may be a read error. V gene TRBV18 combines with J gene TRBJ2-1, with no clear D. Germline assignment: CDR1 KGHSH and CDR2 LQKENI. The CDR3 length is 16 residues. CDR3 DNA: TGTGCCAGCTCACCGCCCAACTCAATCTCCAACAATGAGCAGTTCTTC. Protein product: CASSPPNSISNNEQFF.